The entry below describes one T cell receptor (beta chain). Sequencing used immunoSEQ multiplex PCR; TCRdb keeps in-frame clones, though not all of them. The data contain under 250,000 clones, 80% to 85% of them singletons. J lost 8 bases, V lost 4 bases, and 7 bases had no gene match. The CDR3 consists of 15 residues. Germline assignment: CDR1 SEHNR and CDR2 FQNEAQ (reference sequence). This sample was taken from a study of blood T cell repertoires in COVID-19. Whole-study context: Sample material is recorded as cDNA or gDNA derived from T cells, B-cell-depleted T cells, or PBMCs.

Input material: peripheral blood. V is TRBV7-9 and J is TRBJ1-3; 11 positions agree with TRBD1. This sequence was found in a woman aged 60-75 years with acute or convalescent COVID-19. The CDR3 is CASSSRPGQGDTIYF. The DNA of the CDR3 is TGTGCCAGCAGCTCACGACCGGGACAGGGGGACACCATATATTTT.